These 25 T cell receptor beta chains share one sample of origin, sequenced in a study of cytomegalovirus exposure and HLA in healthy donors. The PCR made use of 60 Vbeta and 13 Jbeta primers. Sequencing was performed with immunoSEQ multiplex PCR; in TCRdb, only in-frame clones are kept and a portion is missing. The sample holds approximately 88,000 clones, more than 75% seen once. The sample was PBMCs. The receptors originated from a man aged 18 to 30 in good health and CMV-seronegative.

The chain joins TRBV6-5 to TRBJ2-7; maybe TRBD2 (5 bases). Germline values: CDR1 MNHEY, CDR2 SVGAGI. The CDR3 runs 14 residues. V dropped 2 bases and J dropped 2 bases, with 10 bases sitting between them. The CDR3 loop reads CASSYADGTYEQYF. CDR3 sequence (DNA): TGTGCCAGCAGTTACGCCGACGGGACCTACGAGCAGTACTTC.

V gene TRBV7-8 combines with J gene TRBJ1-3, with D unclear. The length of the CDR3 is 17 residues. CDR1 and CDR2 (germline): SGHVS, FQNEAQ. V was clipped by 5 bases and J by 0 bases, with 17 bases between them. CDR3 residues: CASSPAINSGSGNTIYF. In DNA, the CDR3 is TGTGCCAGCAGCCCCGCCATCAATTCCGGCTCTGGAAACACCATATATTTT.

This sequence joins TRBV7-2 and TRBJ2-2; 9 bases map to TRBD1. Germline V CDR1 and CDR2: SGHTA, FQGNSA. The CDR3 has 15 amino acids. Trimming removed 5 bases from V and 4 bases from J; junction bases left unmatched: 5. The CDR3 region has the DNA TGTGCCAGCAGCCGGGACAGGGCTCGCACCGGGGAGCTGTTTTTT. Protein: CASSRDRARTGELFF. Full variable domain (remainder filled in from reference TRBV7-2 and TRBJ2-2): GAGVSQSPSNKVTEKGKDVELRCDPISGHTALYWYRQSLGQGLEFLIYFQGNSAPDKSGLPSDRFSAERTGGSVSTLTIQRTQQEDSAVYLCASSRDRARTGELFFGEGSRLTVL.

The CDR3, as DNA: TGTGCCAGCAGGACCGGGACAGGGGGCGCCAAGAACAATTCACCCCTCCACTTT. Encoded protein: CASRTGTGGAKNNSPLHF. The genes are TRBV5-4 and TRBJ1-6; 12 nucleotides match TRBD1. The junction had 13 bases not matched to a gene; V was cut back by 5 bases and J by 7 bases. This CDR3 spans 18 amino acids. Germline V gene lookup returns CDR1 SGHNT and CDR2 YYREEE (reference sequence).

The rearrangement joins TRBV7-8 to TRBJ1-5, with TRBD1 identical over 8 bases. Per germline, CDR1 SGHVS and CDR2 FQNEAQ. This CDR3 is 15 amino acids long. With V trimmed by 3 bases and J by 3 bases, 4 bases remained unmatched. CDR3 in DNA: TGTGCCAGCAGCTTCGGACAGGGAGACAATCAGCCCCAGCATTTT. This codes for CASSFGQGDNQPQHF.

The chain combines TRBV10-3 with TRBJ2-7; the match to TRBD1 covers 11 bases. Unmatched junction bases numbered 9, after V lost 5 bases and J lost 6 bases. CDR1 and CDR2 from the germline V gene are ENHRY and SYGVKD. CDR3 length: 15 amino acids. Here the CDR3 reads CAISSPGQGGTEQYF. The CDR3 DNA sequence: TGTGCCATCAGTTCCCCGGGACAGGGGGGGACCGAGCAGTACTTC.

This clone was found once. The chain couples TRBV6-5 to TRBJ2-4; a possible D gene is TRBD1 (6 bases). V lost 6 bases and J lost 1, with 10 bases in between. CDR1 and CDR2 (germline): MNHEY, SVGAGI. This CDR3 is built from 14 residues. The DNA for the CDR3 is TGTGCCAGCAGAGGGGGTTTCGCCAAAAACATTCAGTACTTC. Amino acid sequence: CASRGGFAKNIQYF.

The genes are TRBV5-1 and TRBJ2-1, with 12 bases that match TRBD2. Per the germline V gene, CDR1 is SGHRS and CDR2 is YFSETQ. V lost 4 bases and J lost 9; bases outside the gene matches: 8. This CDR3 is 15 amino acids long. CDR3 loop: CASSDSSGRETEQFF. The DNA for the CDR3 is TGCGCCAGCAGCGACTCTAGCGGGAGGGAGACTGAGCAGTTCTTC.

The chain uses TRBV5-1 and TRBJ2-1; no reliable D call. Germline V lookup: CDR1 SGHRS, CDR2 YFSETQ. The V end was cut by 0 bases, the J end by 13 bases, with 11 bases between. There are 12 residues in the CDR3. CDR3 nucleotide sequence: TGCGCCAGCAGCTTGGAATTGGCGGAACAGTTCTTC. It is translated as CASSLELAEQFF.

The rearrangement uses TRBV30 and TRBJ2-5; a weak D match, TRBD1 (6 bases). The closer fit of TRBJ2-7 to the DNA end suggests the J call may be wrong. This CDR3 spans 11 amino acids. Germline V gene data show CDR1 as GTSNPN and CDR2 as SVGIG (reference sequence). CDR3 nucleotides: TGTGCCTGCGAACAGGGCTACGAGCAGTACTTC. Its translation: CACEQGYEQYF.

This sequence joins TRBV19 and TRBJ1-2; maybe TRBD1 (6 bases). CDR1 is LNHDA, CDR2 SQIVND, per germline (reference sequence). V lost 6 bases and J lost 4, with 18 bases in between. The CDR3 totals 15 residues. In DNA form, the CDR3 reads TGTGCCAGTAGGGACCCGGGGGGCGATCGCTATGGCTACACCTTC. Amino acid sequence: CASRDPGGDRYGYTF.

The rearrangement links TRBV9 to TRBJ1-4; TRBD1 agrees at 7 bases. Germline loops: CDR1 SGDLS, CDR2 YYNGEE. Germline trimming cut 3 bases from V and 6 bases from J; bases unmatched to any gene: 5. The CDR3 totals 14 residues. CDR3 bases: TGTGCCAGCAGCGGGGGACAGCTTCATGAAAAACTGTTTTTT. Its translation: CASSGGQLHEKLFF.

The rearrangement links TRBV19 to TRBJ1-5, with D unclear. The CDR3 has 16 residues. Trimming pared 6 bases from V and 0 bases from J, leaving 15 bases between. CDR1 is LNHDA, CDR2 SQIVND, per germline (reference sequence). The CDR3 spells CASRPRNRGSNQPQHF. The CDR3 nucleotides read TGTGCCAGTAGGCCTAGGAATAGAGGTAGCAATCAGCCCCAGCATTTT.

The CDR3 DNA reads TGTGCCAGCAGTGCCACTCCCTCATCGCCAACTAATGAAAAACTGTTTTTT. It yields the protein CASSATPSSPTNEKLFF. V usage is TRBV27 and J usage is TRBJ1-4; D is unresolved. Trimming took off 5 bases at V and 0 bases at J, with 16 bases between the two ends. This CDR3 has 17 amino acids. Germline V gives CDR1 MNHEY, CDR2 SMNVEV (reference sequence).

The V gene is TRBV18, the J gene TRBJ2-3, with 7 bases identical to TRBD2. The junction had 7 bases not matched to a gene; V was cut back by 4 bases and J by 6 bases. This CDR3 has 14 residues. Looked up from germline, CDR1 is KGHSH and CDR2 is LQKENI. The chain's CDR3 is CASSLRREGDTQYF. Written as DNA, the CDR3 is TGTGCCAGCTCACTGCGCAGGGAGGGCGATACGCAGTATTTT.

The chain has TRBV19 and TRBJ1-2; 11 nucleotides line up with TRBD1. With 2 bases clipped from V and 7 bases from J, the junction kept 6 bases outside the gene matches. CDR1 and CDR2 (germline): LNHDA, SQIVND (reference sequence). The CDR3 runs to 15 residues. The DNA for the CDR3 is TGTGCCAGTAGTATACCCGGGACAGGGGGTCGTGGCTACACCTTC. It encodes CASSIPGTGGRGYTF.

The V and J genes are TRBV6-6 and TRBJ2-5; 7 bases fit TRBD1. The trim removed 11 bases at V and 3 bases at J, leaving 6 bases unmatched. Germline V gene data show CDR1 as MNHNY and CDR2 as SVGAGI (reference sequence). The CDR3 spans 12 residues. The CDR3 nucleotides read TGTGCCGAGGGGGCTAGGGAAGAGACCCAGTACTTC. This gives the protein CAEGAREETQYF.

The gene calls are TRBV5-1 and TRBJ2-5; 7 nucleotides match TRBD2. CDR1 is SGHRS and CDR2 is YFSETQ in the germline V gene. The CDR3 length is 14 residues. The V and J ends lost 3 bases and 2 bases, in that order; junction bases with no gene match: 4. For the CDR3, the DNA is TGCGCCAGCAGCTCAGCGGGGCCGCAAGAGACCCAGTACTTC. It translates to CASSSAGPQETQYF.

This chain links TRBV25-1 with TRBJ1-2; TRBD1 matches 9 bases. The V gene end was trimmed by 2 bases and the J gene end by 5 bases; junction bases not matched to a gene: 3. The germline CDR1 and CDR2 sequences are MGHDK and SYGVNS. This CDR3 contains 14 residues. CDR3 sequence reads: CASSEGTGFYGYTF. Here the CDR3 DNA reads TGTGCCAGCAGTGAAGGGACAGGGTTTTATGGCTACACCTTC.

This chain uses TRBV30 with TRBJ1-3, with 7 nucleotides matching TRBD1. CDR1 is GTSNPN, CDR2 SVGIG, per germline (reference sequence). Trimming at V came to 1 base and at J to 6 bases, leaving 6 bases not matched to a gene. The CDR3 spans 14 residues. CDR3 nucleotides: TGTGCCTGGAGTGGCCTGGGACAGAAAAACACCATATATTTT. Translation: CAWSGLGQKNTIYF.

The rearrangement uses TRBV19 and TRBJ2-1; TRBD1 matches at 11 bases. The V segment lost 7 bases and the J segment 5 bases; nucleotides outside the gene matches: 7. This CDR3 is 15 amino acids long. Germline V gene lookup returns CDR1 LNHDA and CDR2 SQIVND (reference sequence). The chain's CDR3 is CASTMDRGPHNEQFF. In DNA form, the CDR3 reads TGTGCCAGTACCATGGACAGGGGGCCCCACAATGAGCAGTTCTTC.

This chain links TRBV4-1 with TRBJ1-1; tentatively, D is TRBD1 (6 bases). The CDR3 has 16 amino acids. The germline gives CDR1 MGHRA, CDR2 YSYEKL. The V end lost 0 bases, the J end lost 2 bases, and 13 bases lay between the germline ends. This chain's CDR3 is CASSQEGGGRNTEAFF. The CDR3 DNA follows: TGCGCCAGCAGCCAAGAAGGTGGGGGCAGAAACACTGAAGCTTTCTTT.

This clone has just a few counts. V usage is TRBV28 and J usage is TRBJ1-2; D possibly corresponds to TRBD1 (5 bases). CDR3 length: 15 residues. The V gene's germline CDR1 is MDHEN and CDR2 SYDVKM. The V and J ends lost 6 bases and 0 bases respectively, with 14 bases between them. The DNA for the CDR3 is TGTGCCAGCAGCCGCCGGGGGTACTCTAACTATGGCTACACCTTC. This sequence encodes CASSRRGYSNYGYTF.

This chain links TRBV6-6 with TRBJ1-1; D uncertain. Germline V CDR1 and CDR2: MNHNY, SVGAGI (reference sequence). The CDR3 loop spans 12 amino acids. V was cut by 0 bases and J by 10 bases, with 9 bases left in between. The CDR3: CASSYSRERAFF. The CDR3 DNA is TGTGCCAGCAGTTACTCCCGGGAGAGAGCTTTCTTT.

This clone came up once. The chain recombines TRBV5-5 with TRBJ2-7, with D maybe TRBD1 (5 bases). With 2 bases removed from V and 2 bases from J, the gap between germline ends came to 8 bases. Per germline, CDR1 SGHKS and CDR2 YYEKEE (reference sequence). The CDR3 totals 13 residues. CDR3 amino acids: CASSFRETYEQYF. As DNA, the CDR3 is TGTGCCAGCAGCTTCAGGGAAACCTACGAGCAGTACTTC.